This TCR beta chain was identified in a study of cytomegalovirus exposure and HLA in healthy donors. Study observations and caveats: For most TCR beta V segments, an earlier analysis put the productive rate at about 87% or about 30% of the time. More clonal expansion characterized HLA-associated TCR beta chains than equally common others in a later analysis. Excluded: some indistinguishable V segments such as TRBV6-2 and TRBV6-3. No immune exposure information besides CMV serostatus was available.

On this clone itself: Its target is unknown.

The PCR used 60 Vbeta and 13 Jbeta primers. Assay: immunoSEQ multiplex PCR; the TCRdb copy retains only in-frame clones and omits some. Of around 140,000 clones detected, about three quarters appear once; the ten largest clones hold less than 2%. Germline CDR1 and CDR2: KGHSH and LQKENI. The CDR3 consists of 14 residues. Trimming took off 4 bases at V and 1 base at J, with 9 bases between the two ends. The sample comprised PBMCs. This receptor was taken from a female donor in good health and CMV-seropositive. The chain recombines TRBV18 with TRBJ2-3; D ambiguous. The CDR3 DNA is TGTGCCAGCTCACAGAGCACTGGCACAGATACGCAGTATTTT. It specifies CASSQSTGTDTQYF.